This T cell receptor beta chain was sequenced in a study of blood T cells in healthy people across ages. Across the whole study: The capture of about one barcoded beta molecule per two T cells was achieved by template switching.

The CDR3 contains 14 residues. Looked up from germline, CDR1 is SGHVS and CDR2 is FQNEAQ. The V segment lost 2 bases and the J segment 5 bases; nucleotides outside the gene matches: 1. Next came a second PCR, run for about 7 to 12 cycles, which used a sample-barcoded 5' primer along with a J-beta primer mix. A template-switch adaptor with 12 random nucleotides tagged each cDNA molecule. TCRdb reprocessed the 5' RACE reads with MiXCR, giving one entry per CDR3 protein. Among about 570,000 distinct CDR3 sequences listed, 27% were seen once. Study-wide findings and caveats: When set beside aged donors, long-lived donors presented more naive CD4+ cells and higher diversity.

Only a few counts were recorded for this clonotype. Antigen: not known. The sequencing input was blood. The chain uses TRBV7-8 and TRBJ1-5; 9 bases agree with TRBD1. This TCR was recovered from a woman aged 70 to 79 in good health. CDR3 sequence (DNA): TGTGCCAGCAGCTTAAGGACAGGGGATCAGCCCCAGCATTTT. Encoded protein: CASSLRTGDQPQHF. The full variable domain, its missing parts supplied by reference TRBV7-8 and TRBJ1-5, is GAGVSQSPRYKVAKRGQDVALRCDPISGHVSLFWYQQALGQGPEFLTYFQNEAQLDKSGLPSDRFFAERPEGSVSTLKIQRTQQEDSAVYLCASSLRTGDQPQHFGDGTRLSIL.